This passage covers 13 T cell receptor beta chains from one sample sequenced in a study of Ad26.COV2.S vaccination and SARS-CoV-2 variants. Treatment defined: over 15 received Ad26.COV2.S at low or high dose, single or two shots; 5 received placebo; per-sample allocation not given. Material that was analyzed had been drawn on day 63 after the first vaccine or placebo injection. Libraries were prepared by immunoSEQ multiplex PCR; TCRdb keeps only in-frame clonotypes and omits some of them. The sample shows around 450,000 clones, about 91% of them seen only once. The sample in question was peripheral blood, obtained in a trial of Ad26.COV2.S vaccine versus placebo. These receptors all stem from a person between 18 and 65 years old who received the Ad26.COV2.S COVID-19 vaccine or a placebo.

V is TRBV5-1 and J is TRBJ1-1; 7 bases match TRBD1. J gave up 4 bases and V 2 bases, and 2 bases lay outside the gene matches. CDR3 size: 13 residues. The germline CDR1 and CDR2 sequences are SGHRS and YFSETQ. CDR3 coding DNA: TGCGCCAGCAGCTTCAGGGGGACCACTGAAGCTTTCTTT. Protein sequence: CASSFRGTTEAFF.

The gene calls are TRBV2 and TRBJ2-1; no reliable D call. The length of the CDR3 is 13 residues. Trimming cost V 2 bases and J 7 bases, with 9 bases left between them. Germline lookup yields CDR1 SNHLY and CDR2 FYNNEI. The CDR3 DNA follows: TGTGCCAGCAGTGAACAACGGCAAAATGAGCAGTTCTTC. Encoded protein: CASSEQRQNEQFF.

The chain has TRBV9 and TRBJ2-3; 10 bases fit TRBD2. Germline V gene sequence: CDR1 SGDLS, CDR2 YYNGEE. This CDR3 comprises 15 residues. V lost 2 bases and J lost 7; bases outside the gene matches: 7. CDR3 sequence: CASSVSSGRVNTQYF. The CDR3 DNA is TGTGCCAGCAGCGTTTCGAGCGGGAGGGTAAATACGCAGTATTTT.

The chain couples TRBV5-1 to TRBJ1-1; the D gene is possibly TRBD1 (5 bases). V lost 5 bases and J 3 bases, leaving 14 bases between the germline ends. Germline assignment: CDR1 SGHRS and CDR2 YFSETQ. The CDR3 covers 14 residues. The CDR3 sequence is CASRPGPQDTEAFF. The DNA of the CDR3 is TGCGCCAGCAGACCAGGGCCCCAGGACACTGAAGCTTTCTTT. The whole variable domain, remainder taken from reference TRBV5-1 and TRBJ1-1, is KAGVTQTPRYLIKTRGQQVTLSCSPISGHRSVSWYQQTPGQGLQFLFEYFSETQRNKGNFPGRFSGRQFSNSRSEMNVSTLELGDSALYLCASRPGPQDTEAFFGQGTRLTVV.

The gene calls are TRBV4-2 and TRBJ1-2; tentatively, D is TRBD1 (5 bases). V dropped 0 bases and J dropped 1 base, with 9 bases sitting between them. The CDR3 length is 15 residues. The germline V gene encodes CDR1 LGHNA and CDR2 YNFKEQ. The chain's CDR3 is CASSQDTGFNYGYTF. The CDR3, as DNA: TGTGCCAGCAGCCAAGATACAGGATTTAACTATGGCTACACCTTC.

The chain uses TRBV9 and TRBJ2-3, with TRBD2 identical over 11 bases. CDR1 is SGDLS and CDR2 is YYNGEE in the germline V gene. This CDR3 comprises 17 residues. Losses at the gene ends were 0 bases for V and 4 bases for J; bases not matched to a gene: 7. CDR3 protein: CASSVGRLAGGSDTQYF. The CDR3 DNA follows: TGTGCCAGCAGCGTAGGGAGGCTAGCGGGAGGTTCAGATACGCAGTATTTT.

The chain is built from TRBV28 and TRBJ2-7, with D uncertain. Germline lookup yields CDR1 MDHEN and CDR2 SYDVKM. Trimming left V 5 bases short and J 1 base short, with 12 bases between. The CDR3 is 14 residues long. The CDR3 is CASSPRVLSYEQYV. The CDR3 nucleotides read TGTGCCAGCAGTCCCCGGGTGCTTTCCTACGAGCAGTACGTC.

The chain uses TRBV7-8 and TRBJ2-1, with 8 positions matching TRBD2. The CDR3 has 15 amino acids. The germline CDR1 and CDR2 sequences are SGHVS and FQNEAQ. Trimming took 1 base from V and 9 from J; bases not matched to a gene: 8. CDR3 protein: CASSLVTGGPGEQFF. The CDR3 region has the DNA TGTGCCAGCAGCTTAGTTACGGGAGGGCCGGGTGAGCAGTTCTTC. The full variable domain, its missing parts supplied by reference TRBV7-8 and TRBJ2-1, is GAGVSQSPRYKVAKRGQDVALRCDPISGHVSLFWYQQALGQGPEFLTYFQNEAQLDKSGLPSDRFFAERPEGSVSTLKIQRTQQEDSAVYLCASSLVTGGPGEQFFGPGTRLTVL.

V gene TRBV21-1 combines with J gene TRBJ2-1; the DNA was not compared with TRBD2, the D call given in the table. TRBV21-1 is a pseudogene locus. The CDR3 has 16 residues. In nucleotides, the CDR3 is TGTGCCAGCACCAAAGGGACTAGCGGGGGGGACAATGAGCAGTTCTTC. It is translated as CASTKGTSGGDNEQFF.

The chain is built from TRBV9 and TRBJ2-2; D is uncertain. The germline V and J ends were trimmed by 3 bases and 4 bases, with 16 bases remaining between them. From germline, CDR1 is SGDLS and CDR2 YYNGEE. CDR3 length equals 16 residues. The CDR3 loop reads CASSGPPGLFTGELFF. Written as DNA, the CDR3 is TGTGCCAGCAGCGGGCCGCCGGGCCTCTTCACCGGGGAGCTGTTTTTT. Drawing the rest from reference TRBV9 and TRBJ2-2, the complete variable domain is DSGVTQTPKHLITATGQRVTLRCSPRSGDLSVYWYQQSLDQGLQFLIQYYNGEERAKGNILERFSAQQFPDLHSELNLSSLELGDSALYFCASSGPPGLFTGELFFGEGSRLTVL.

The chain combines TRBV4-1 with TRBJ1-1; D gene uncertain. This CDR3 spans 14 amino acids. Trimming removed 7 bases from V and 11 bases from J, with 23 bases in between. From germline, CDR1 is MGHRA and CDR2 YSYEKL. The CDR3 spells CASKTLAVSLTAFF. The CDR3 region has the DNA TGCGCCAGCAAAACGTTGGCCGTTTCTCTCACGGCTTTCTTT.

The CDR3 coding sequence is TGTGCCAGCAGTGCCGTCGGGGAGACCTATGGCTACACCTTC. It translates to CASSAVGETYGYTF. The chain has TRBV2 and TRBJ1-2, with unresolved D. This CDR3 is built from 14 residues. The V gene's germline CDR1 is SNHLY and CDR2 FYNNEI. V lost 4 bases, J lost 4 bases, and 13 bases lay in between.

The chain employs TRBV6-6 and TRBJ1-4; 7 bases are a match to TRBD1. The germline CDR1 and CDR2 sequences are MNHNY and SVGAGI (reference sequence). The CDR3 covers 14 residues. V lost 2 bases to trimming and J lost 8 bases; unmatched junction nucleotides: 5. CDR3 coding DNA: TGTGCCAGCAGTTACAACAGGGGATGGGAAAAACTGTTTTTT. As protein: CASSYNRGWEKLFF.